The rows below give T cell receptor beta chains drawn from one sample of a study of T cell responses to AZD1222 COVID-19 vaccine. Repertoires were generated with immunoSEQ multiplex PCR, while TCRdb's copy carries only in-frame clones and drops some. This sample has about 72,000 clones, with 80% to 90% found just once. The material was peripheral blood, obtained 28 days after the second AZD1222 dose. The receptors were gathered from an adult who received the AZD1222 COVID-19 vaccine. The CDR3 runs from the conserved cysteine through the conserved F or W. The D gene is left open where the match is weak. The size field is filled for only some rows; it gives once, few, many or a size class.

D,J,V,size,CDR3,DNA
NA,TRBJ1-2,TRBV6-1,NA,CASSEGDLYGYTF,TGTGCCAGCAGTGAAGGGGACCTCTATGGCTACACCTTC
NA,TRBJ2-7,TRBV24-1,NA,CATSETGRGYEQYF,TGTGCCACCAGTGAAACGGGACGAGGCTACGAGCAGTACTTC
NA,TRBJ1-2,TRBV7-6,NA,CASSEQAINYGYTF,TGTGCCAGCAGCGAACAAGCGATTAACTATGGCTACACCTTC
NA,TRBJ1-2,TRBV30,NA,CAWSQQTQGDGYTF,TGTGCCTGGAGTCAGCAAACACAGGGCGACGGCTACACCTTC
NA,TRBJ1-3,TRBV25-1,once,CASRTGAGNTIYF,TGTGCCAGCAGGACCGGAGCTGGAAACACCATATATTTT
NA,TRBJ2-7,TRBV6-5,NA,CASSLASAPYEQYF,TGTGCCAGCAGCCTCGCTAGCGCTCCCTACGAGCAGTACTTC
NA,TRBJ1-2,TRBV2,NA,CASSERAFTRLGRYTF,TGTGCCAGCAGTGAAAGGGCCTTTACTCGCTTAGGGAGGTACACCTTC
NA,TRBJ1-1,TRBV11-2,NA,CASSLSGDTEAFF,TGTGCCAGCAGCTTATCAGGCGACACTGAAGCTTTCTTT
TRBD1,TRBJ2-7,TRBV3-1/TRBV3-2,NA,CASSQGQGIEYF,TGTGCCAGCAGCCAGGGACAGGGGATAGAGTACTTC
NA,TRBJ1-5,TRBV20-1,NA,CSASPGINQPQHF,TGCAGTGCTAGTCCGGGAATAAATCAGCCCCAGCATTTT
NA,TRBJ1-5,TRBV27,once,CASSRQSSNQPQHF,TGTGCCAGCAGCCGACAATCTAGCAATCAGCCCCAGCATTTT
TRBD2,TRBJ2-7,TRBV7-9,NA,CASSPTSGGRVNEQYF,TGTGCCAGCAGCCCGACTAGCGGGGGGCGGGTTAACGAGCAGTACTTC